The 7 T cell receptor beta chains presented below share a single source sample, sequenced in a study of T cells in women clearing cervical HPV infection. The protocol was immunoSEQ multiplex PCR, while the TCRdb copy is restricted to in-frame clones and leaves out a portion. The repertoire shows some 24,000 clones; the top ten hold under 6.5%. The material sequenced was blood buffy coat. Every receptor here comes from a woman between 18 and 69 years old with a cervical HPV16 infection that either progressed to CIN3+ or cleared (not recorded which).

Turning to this clone: The read finishes 3 residues shy of the CDR3 end, and the germline J gene is used to complete it. The V gene is TRBV19, the J gene TRBJ2-5; D is possibly TRBD1 (6 bases). Between the trimmed V and J ends, which lost 6 bases and 4 bases, there was a span of 21 bases. In germline, CDR1 is LNHDA, CDR2 SQIVND (reference sequence). The CDR3 is 16 residues long. CDR3 DNA (partial): TGTGCCAGTAGCCGACTACAGGGCCAGGTTACAGAGACC. Translated, it gives CASSRLQGQVTET. The whole CDR3 protein is CASSRLQGQVTETQYF.

Of note for this clone: The read comes to an end 3 residues before the CDR3 does, leaving the germline J gene to fill in the end. V gene TRBV18 combines with J gene TRBJ1-2; D remains unclear. The CDR3 runs 14 residues. CDR1 and CDR2 (germline): KGHSH, LQKENI. The V gene lost 3 bases and the J gene lost 2 bases, with 10 bases spanning the gap. The covered CDR3 bases are TGTGCCAGCTCACCGAAGACTGAGAACTATGGC. Protein sequence: CASSPKTENYG. The CDR3 in full is CASSPKTENYGYTF. The full variable domain, with the rest looked up from reference TRBV18 and TRBJ1-2, is NAGVMQNPRHLVRRRGQEARLRCSPMKGHSHVYWYRQLPEEGLKFMVYLQKENIIDESGMPKERFSAEFPKEGPSILRIQQVVRGDSAAYFCASSPKTENYGYTFGSGTRLTVV.

About this clone: The sequence runs out 3 residues before the end of the CDR3; the remainder is reconstructed from the germline J gene. V and J are TRBV7-6 and TRBJ2-3; D is perhaps TRBD2 (6 bases). V lost 5 bases to trimming and J lost 3 bases, with 24 bases between them. This CDR3 spans 18 amino acids. The V gene's germline CDR1 is SGHVS and CDR2 FNYEAQ. The CDR3 loop is CASSINAPGGALTDTQYF. The CDR3 bases that were read are TGTGCCAGCAGCATTAATGCCCCTGGAGGGGCCCTGACAGATACG.

Comments on this clone: Read sequence stops 3 residues before the CDR3 end, and the germline J gene provides the missing end. This sequence joins TRBV7-9 and TRBJ1-2, with D unclear. Germline V gene data show CDR1 as SEHNR and CDR2 as FQNEAQ (reference sequence). There are 14 residues in the CDR3. The CDR3 sequence: CASSPAVAYNDYTF. CDR3 DNA, as far as it was read: TGTGCCAGCAGCCCCGCGGTCGCCTACAATGAC.

The CDR3 sequence: CSVDLGDTEAFF. The CDR3 bases that were read are TGCAGCGTTGACTTAGGGGACACTGAA. The V call is TRBV29-1, the J call TRBJ1-1, with D tentatively TRBD1 (5 bases). Sequencing ends 3 residues short of the CDR3 end; the germline J gene provides the rest. This CDR3 is built from 12 residues. V lost 3 bases and J 3 bases, leaving 8 bases between the germline ends. Germline V gives CDR1 SQVTM, CDR2 ANQGSEA.

Details on this clone: The sequence runs out 3 residues before the end of the CDR3; the remainder is reconstructed from the germline J gene. The genes are TRBV5-1 and TRBJ2-1, with a possible D match to TRBD2 (5 bases). The germline V and J ends were trimmed by 0 bases and 4 bases, with 14 bases remaining between them. Germline-derived CDR1 and CDR2 are SGHRS and YFSETQ. The CDR3 is 16 amino acids. CDR3 in amino acids: CASSLVRWSGYNEQFF. The sequenced CDR3 bases are TGCGCCAGCAGCTTGGTTCGGTGGAGCGGTTACAATGAG. The whole variable domain, filled in from reference TRBV5-1 and TRBJ2-1, reads KAGVTQTPRYLIKTRGQQVTLSCSPISGHRSVSWYQQTPGQGLQFLFEYFSETQRNKGNFPGRFSGRQFSNSRSEMNVSTLELGDSALYLCASSLVRWSGYNEQFFGPGTRLTVL.

In the case of this clone: The CDR3 is cut off 3 residues early in the read; its end comes from the germline J gene. The chain combines TRBV5-4 with TRBJ1-4, with 7 bases fitting TRBD1. The germline gives CDR1 SGHNT, CDR2 YYREEE (reference sequence). The CDR3 is 14 residues long. V gave up 4 bases and J gave up 4 bases; unmatched junction bases: 4. CDR3 DNA, as far as it was read: TGTGCCAGCAGCGAGGGGGCTCGTAATGAAAAA. It specifies CASSEGARNEK. The entire CDR3 sequence reads CASSEGARNEKLFF.